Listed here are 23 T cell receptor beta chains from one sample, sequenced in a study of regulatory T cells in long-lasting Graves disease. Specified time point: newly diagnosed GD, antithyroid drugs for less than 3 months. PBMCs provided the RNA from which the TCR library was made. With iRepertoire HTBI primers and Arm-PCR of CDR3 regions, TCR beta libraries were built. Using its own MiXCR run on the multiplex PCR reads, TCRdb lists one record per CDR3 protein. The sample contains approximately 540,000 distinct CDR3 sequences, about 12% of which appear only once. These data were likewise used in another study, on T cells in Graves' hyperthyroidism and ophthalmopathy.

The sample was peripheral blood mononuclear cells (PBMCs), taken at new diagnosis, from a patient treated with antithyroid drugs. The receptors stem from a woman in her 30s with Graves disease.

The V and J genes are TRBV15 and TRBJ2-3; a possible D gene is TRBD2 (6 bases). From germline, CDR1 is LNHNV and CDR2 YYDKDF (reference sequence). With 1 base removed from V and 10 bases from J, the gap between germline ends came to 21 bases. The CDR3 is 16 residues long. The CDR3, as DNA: TGTGCCACCAGCAGAGCGGTGAAGATCGACCCGGGGGCGCAGTATTTT. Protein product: CATSRAVKIDPGAQYF.

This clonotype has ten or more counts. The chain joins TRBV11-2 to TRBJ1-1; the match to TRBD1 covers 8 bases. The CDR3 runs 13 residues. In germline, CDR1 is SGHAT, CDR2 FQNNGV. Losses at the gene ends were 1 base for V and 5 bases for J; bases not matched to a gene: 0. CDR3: CASSLGTGTEAFF. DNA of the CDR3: TGTGCCAGCAGCTTAGGGACAGGGACTGAAGCTTTCTTT.

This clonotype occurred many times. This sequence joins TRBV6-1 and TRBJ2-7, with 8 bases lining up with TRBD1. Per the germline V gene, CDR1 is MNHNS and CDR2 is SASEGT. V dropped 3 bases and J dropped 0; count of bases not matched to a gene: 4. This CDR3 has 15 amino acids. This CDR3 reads CASSETGASSYEQYF. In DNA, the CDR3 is TGTGCCAGCAGTGAGACAGGGGCGAGCTCCTACGAGCAGTACTTC.

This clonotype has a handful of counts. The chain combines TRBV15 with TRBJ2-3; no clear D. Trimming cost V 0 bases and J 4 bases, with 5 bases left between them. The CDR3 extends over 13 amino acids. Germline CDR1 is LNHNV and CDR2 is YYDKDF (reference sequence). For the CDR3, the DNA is TGTGCCACCAGCAGAGATATAGCAGATACGCAGTATTTT. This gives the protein CATSRDIADTQYF.

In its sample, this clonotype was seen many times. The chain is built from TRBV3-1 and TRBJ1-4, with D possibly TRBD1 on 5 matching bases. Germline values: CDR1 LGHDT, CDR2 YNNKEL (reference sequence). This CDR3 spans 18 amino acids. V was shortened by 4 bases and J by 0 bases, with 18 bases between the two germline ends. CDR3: CASSPPGPHFATNEKLFF. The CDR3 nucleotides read TGTGCCAGCAGCCCCCCGGGACCCCATTTTGCAACTAATGAAAAACTGTTTTTT.

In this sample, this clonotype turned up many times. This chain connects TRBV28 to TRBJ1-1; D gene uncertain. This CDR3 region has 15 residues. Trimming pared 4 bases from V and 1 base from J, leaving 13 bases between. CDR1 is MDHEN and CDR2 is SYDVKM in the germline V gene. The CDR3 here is CASSSGRSGNTEAFF. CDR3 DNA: TGTGCCAGCAGTTCGGGAAGGAGTGGGAACACTGAAGCTTTCTTT.

CDR3 protein: CASSSAGTEAFF. CDR3 coding DNA: TGTGCCAGCAGTTCGGCAGGCACTGAAGCTTTCTTT. V usage is TRBV12-3 or TRBV12-4 and J usage is TRBJ1-1; D is uncertain. The length of the CDR3 is 12 residues. With 4 bases removed from V and 4 bases from J, the gap between germline ends came to 7 bases.

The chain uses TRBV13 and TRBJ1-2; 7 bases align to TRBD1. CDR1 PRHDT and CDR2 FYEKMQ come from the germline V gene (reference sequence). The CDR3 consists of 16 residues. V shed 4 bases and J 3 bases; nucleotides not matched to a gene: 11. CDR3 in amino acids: CASSSGGTVSDYGYTF. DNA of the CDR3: TGTGCCAGCAGCTCCGGAGGGACAGTCTCGGACTATGGCTACACCTTC. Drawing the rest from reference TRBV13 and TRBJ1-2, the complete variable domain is AAGVIQSPRHLIKEKRETATLKCYPIPRHDTVYWYQQGPGQDPQFLISFYEKMQSDKGSIPDRFSAQQFSDYHSELNMSSLELGDSALYFCASSSGGTVSDYGYTFGSGTRLTVV.

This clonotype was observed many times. In nucleotides, the CDR3 is TGTGCCAGCAGTCCCACTCACCGGGGGGACGAGCAGTACTTC. Its protein product is CASSPTHRGDEQYF. The chain uses TRBV12-3 or TRBV12-4 and TRBJ2-7; 7 bases fit TRBD2. The J segment lost 5 bases and the V segment lost 5 bases, leaving 9 bases of the junction unmatched. The CDR3 is made up of 14 amino acids.

The CDR3 DNA reads TGTGCCAGCAGCTTAGATGGGCTGGGGGGCGCTAATGAAAAACTGTTTTTT. Translating it yields CASSLDGLGGANEKLFF. The rearrangement links TRBV7-9 to TRBJ1-4, with D perhaps matching TRBD1 (6 bases). The V end lost 1 base, the J end lost 3 bases, and 15 bases lay between the germline ends. Germline CDR1 is SEHNR and CDR2 is FQNEAQ (reference sequence). This CDR3 is 17 amino acids long.

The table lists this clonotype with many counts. In DNA, the CDR3 is TGTGCCAGTAGTGGCACAGGGGACCGCTATGGCTACACCTTC. Translation: CASSGTGDRYGYTF. The rearrangement uses TRBV19 and TRBJ1-2; 7 bases fit TRBD1. V was clipped by 5 bases and J by 4 bases; unmatched bases: 7. Germline-derived CDR1 and CDR2 are LNHDA and SQIVND (reference sequence). This CDR3 is 14 amino acids long.

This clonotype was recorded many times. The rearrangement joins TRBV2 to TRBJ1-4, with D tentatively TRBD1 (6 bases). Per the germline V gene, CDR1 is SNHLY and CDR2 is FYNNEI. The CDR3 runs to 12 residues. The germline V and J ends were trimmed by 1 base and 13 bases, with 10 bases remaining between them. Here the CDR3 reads CASSEEGGRLFF. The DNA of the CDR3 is TGTGCCAGCAGTGAAGAAGGGGGTAGACTGTTTTTT.

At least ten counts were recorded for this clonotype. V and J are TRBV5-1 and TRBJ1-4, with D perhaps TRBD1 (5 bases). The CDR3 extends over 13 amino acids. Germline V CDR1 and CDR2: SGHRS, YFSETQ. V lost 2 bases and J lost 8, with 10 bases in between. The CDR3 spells CASSFLGGEKLFF. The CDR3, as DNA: TGCGCCAGCAGCTTTCTGGGGGGGGAAAAACTGTTTTTT. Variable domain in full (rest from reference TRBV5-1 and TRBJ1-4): KAGVTQTPRYLIKTRGQQVTLSCSPISGHRSVSWYQQTPGQGLQFLFEYFSETQRNKGNFPGRFSGRQFSNSRSEMNVSTLELGDSALYLCASSFLGGEKLFFGSGTQLSVL.

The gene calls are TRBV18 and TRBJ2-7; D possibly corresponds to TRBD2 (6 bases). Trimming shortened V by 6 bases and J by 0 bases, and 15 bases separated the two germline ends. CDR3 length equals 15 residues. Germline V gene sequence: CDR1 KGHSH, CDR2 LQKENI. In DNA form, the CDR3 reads TGTGCCAGCTCTCCCGCTAGCGATAGCTCCTACGAGCAGTACTTC. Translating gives CASSPASDSSYEQYF. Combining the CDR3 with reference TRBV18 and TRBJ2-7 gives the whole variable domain NAGVMQNPRHLVRRRGQEARLRCSPMKGHSHVYWYRQLPEEGLKFMVYLQKENIIDESGMPKERFSAEFPKEGPSILRIQQVVRGDSAAYFCASSPASDSSYEQYFGPGTRLTVT.

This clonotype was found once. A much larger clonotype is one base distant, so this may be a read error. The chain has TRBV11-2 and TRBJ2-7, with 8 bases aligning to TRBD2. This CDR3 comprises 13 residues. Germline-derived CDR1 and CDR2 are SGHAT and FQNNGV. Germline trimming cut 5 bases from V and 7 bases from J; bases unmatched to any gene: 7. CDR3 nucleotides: TGTGCCAGCAGCCCGAGACGGGGGGGTGAGCAGTACTTC. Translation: CASSPRRGGEQYF.

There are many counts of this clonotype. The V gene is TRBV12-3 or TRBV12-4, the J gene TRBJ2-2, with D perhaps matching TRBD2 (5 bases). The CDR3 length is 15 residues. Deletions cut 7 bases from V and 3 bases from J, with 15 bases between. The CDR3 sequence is CASTNSGTHTGELFF. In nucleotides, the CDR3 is TGTGCCAGCACCAACAGCGGAACCCACACCGGGGAGCTGTTTTTT.

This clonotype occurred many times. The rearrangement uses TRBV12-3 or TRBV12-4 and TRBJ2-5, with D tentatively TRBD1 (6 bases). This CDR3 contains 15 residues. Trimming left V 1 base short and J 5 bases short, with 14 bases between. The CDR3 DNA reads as TGTGCCAGCAGTTTAGGGCTGGGGGCGTACGAGACCCAGTACTTC. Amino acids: CASSLGLGAYETQYF.

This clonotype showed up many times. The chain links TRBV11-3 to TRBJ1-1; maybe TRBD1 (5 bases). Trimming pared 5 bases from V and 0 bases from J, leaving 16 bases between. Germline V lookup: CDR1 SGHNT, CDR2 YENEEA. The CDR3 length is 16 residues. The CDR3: CASSARSGTVNTEAFF. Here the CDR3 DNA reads TGTGCCAGCAGCGCGCGCTCCGGGACGGTGAACACTGAAGCTTTCTTT.

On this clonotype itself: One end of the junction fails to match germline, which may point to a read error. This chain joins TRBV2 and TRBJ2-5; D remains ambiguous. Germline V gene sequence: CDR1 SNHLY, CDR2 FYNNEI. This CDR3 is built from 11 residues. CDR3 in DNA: TGTACCAGCAGTGTCGGGCCAGGTGGATGCTTC. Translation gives CTSSVGPGGCF. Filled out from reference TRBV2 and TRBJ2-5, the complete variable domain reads EPEVTQTPSHQVTQMGQEVILRCVPISNHLYFYWYRQILGQKVEFLVSFYNNEISEKSEIFDDQFSVERPDGSNFTLKIRSTKLEDSAMYFCTSSVGPGGCFGPGTRLLVL.

CDR3 DNA sequence: TGCGCCAGCAGCCATTCACAAAACACCGGGGAGCTGTTTTTT. Its translation: CASSHSQNTGELFF. The chain is built from TRBV4-1 and TRBJ2-2; no definite D call. Trimming removed 3 bases at V and 2 bases at J, with 7 bases between. Germline CDR1 MGHRA, CDR2 YSYEKL. The CDR3 spans 14 residues.

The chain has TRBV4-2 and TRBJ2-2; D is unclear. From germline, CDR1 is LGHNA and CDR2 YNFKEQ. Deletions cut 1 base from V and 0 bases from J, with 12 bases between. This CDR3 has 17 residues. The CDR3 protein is CASSQVLMGPNTGELFF. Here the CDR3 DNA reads TGTGCCAGCAGCCAAGTTTTGATGGGCCCGAACACCGGGGAGCTGTTTTTT.

The DNA of the CDR3 is TGCGCCAGCAGCTCAGACGGAATGAACACTGAAGCTTTCTTT. The encoded protein is CASSSDGMNTEAFF. V usage is TRBV5-1 and J usage is TRBJ1-1; unclear D gene. Looked up from germline, CDR1 is SGHRS and CDR2 is YFSETQ. Trimming took off 3 bases at V and 0 bases at J, with 9 bases between the two ends. There are 14 residues in the CDR3.

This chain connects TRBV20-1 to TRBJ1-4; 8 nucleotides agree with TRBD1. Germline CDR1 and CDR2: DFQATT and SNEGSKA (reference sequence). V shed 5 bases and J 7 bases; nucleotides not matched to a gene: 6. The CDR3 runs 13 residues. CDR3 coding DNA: TGCAGTGCTTTGGACAGGGAAGGTGAAAAACTGTTTTTT. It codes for CSALDREGEKLFF.